A selection of T cell receptor beta chains follows, all from one sample in a study of patients and donors after allogeneic stem cell transplantation. A single record per CDR3 protein comes from TCRdb applying MiXCR to the RT-PCR reads. The sample has approximately 220,000 distinct CDR3 sequences, 38% seen once. Sequences were obtained from blood, either unsorted or a sorted T cell fraction (not recorded which). These receptors originate from a human donor who was either an allogeneic HSCT recipient or a stem cell or donor lymphocyte infusion donor (not recorded which). It is not recorded whose cells these are; they may come from a transplant donor. Both conserved end residues are part of each CDR3. D genes are given only for firm matches. Some rows have no size entry. The others give once, few or many, or a class for an expanded clone.

d_call: TRBD1; cdr3_length: 15; clone_size: many; j_call: TRBJ2-2; v_call: TRBV2; cdr3_nt: TGTGCCAGCAGAGGGACAGGTTCCTTTGCCGGGGAGCTGTTTTTT; cdr3_aa: CASRGTGSFAGELFF
d_call: -; cdr3_length: 15; clone_size: few; j_call: TRBJ1-1; v_call: TRBV7-8; cdr3_nt: TGTGCCAGCAGCACTAATAGTTTGACGAACACTGAAGCTTTCTTT; cdr3_aa: CASSTNSLTNTEAFF
d_call: -; cdr3_length: 16; clone_size: -; j_call: TRBJ1-5; v_call: TRBV3-1; cdr3_nt: TGTGCCAGCAGCCAAGGGTCACAGCCCTTCAATCAGCCCCAGCATTTT; cdr3_aa: CASSQGSQPFNQPQHF
d_call: -; cdr3_length: 13; clone_size: few; j_call: TRBJ1-2; v_call: TRBV20-1; cdr3_nt: TGCAGTGCTAGAGGGACACAAAGGGACGGCTACACCTTC; cdr3_aa: CSARGTQRDGYTF
d_call: -; cdr3_length: 12; clone_size: few; j_call: TRBJ1-5; v_call: TRBV3-1; cdr3_nt: TGTGCCAGCAGCTCGGACGGGCAGCCCCAGCATTTT; cdr3_aa: CASSSDGQPQHF
d_call: -; cdr3_length: 15; clone_size: few; j_call: TRBJ2-3; v_call: TRBV6-6; cdr3_nt: TGTGCCAGCGCGTTGGGCAGGGGCTACACAGATACGCAGTATTTT; cdr3_aa: CASALGRGYTDTQYF
d_call: -; cdr3_length: 13; clone_size: few; j_call: TRBJ1-3; v_call: TRBV29-1; cdr3_nt: TGCAGCGTTGAAGAGGTAGCTGGAAACACCATATATTTT; cdr3_aa: CSVEEVAGNTIYF
d_call: -; cdr3_length: 14; clone_size: -; j_call: TRBJ1-2; v_call: TRBV18; cdr3_nt: TGTGCCAGCTCACCCCGGGGGGAGGAAATCCAGTACACCTTC; cdr3_aa: CASSPRGEEIQYTF
d_call: TRBD1; cdr3_length: 13; clone_size: -; j_call: TRBJ1-2; v_call: TRBV5-5; cdr3_nt: TGTGCCAGCAGTACGGACAGGGGGCTAGGCTACACCTTC; cdr3_aa: CASSTDRGLGYTF
d_call: -; cdr3_length: 14; clone_size: -; j_call: TRBJ2-7; v_call: TRBV5-1; cdr3_nt: TGCGCCAGCAGGGCGGGGAGAAGCTCCTACGAGCAGTACTTC; cdr3_aa: CASRAGRSSYEQYF
d_call: -; cdr3_length: 15; clone_size: -; j_call: TRBJ1-2; v_call: TRBV5-1; cdr3_nt: TGCGCCAGCAGCTTGGATCCAGGGACTGCGGGGGGCTACACCTTC; cdr3_aa: CASSLDPGTAGGYTF
d_call: -; cdr3_length: 12; clone_size: few; j_call: TRBJ1-2; v_call: TRBV12-3/TRBV12-4; cdr3_nt: TGTGCCAGCAGTTTTCTTAACTATGGCTACACCTTC; cdr3_aa: CASSFLNYGYTF
d_call: -; cdr3_length: 14; clone_size: few; j_call: TRBJ1-2; v_call: TRBV12-3/TRBV12-4; cdr3_nt: TGTGCCAGCAGTTTAACGTGGGATATCTATGGCTACACCTTC; cdr3_aa: CASSLTWDIYGYTF
d_call: -; cdr3_length: 16; clone_size: -; j_call: TRBJ1-1; v_call: TRBV6-2/TRBV6-3; cdr3_nt: TGTGCCAGCAGTTACGGGAGGTATGTTAGCGGCACTGAAGCTTTCTTT; cdr3_aa: CASSYGRYVSGTEAFF
d_call: TRBD1; cdr3_length: 15; clone_size: -; j_call: TRBJ2-6; v_call: TRBV27; cdr3_nt: TGTGCCAGCAGCCTAACAGGGGCTGGGGCCAACGTCCTGACTTTC; cdr3_aa: CASSLTGAGANVLTF
d_call: -; cdr3_length: 15; clone_size: few; j_call: TRBJ1-1; v_call: TRBV4-2; cdr3_nt: TGTGCCAGCAGCCAAGCTACAGGCCTTGGCACTGAAGCTTTCTTT; cdr3_aa: CASSQATGLGTEAFF
d_call: -; cdr3_length: 12; clone_size: few; j_call: TRBJ1-1; v_call: TRBV6-6; cdr3_nt: TGTGCCAGCAGTTATCAGAACACTGAAGCTTTCTTT; cdr3_aa: CASSYQNTEAFF
d_call: -; cdr3_length: 14; clone_size: few; j_call: TRBJ1-4; v_call: TRBV6-5; cdr3_nt: TGTGCCAGCAGTTATCAGGGAGCGGGCGGAAAACTGTTTTTT; cdr3_aa: CASSYQGAGGKLFF
d_call: -; cdr3_length: 15; clone_size: few; j_call: TRBJ1-1; v_call: TRBV20-1; cdr3_nt: TGCAGTGCTCCCCAACGAATAGGGGAGAACACTGAAGCTTTCTTT; cdr3_aa: CSAPQRIGENTEAFF
d_call: -; cdr3_length: 15; clone_size: once; j_call: TRBJ2-5; v_call: TRBV6-2/TRBV6-3; cdr3_nt: TGTGCCAGCGGACGAGCCAGCTATTCCCAAGAGACCCAGTACTTC; cdr3_aa: CASGRASYSQETQYF
d_call: -; cdr3_length: 13; clone_size: -; j_call: TRBJ1-6; v_call: TRBV4-1; cdr3_nt: TGCGCCAGCAGCCACGCTCGGTCGCTACCCCTCCACTTT; cdr3_aa: CASSHARSLPLHF
d_call: -; cdr3_length: 16; clone_size: few; j_call: TRBJ1-1; v_call: TRBV12-3/TRBV12-4; cdr3_nt: TGTGCCAGCAGTTTAAGGTCAGGGGAAGAAGGCACTGAAGCTTTCTTT; cdr3_aa: CASSLRSGEEGTEAFF
d_call: -; cdr3_length: 16; clone_size: -; j_call: TRBJ1-3; v_call: TRBV18; cdr3_nt: TGTGCCAGCTCACCGCCCCCGTGGAGGGCTACAAACACCATATATTTT; cdr3_aa: CASSPPPWRATNTIYF
d_call: -; cdr3_length: 12; clone_size: -; j_call: TRBJ1-1; v_call: TRBV6-1; cdr3_nt: TGTGCCAGCAGGTCTCTTGGCACTGAAGCTTTCTTT; cdr3_aa: CASRSLGTEAFF
d_call: -; cdr3_length: 16; clone_size: -; j_call: TRBJ2-7; v_call: TRBV15; cdr3_nt: TGTGCCACCAGCAGAGGAACAGGCCCCAGCTCCTACGAGCAGTACTTC; cdr3_aa: CATSRGTGPSSYEQYF
d_call: TRBD1; cdr3_length: 15; clone_size: -; j_call: TRBJ2-5; v_call: TRBV5-1; cdr3_nt: TGCGCCAGCAGCTTAGGGACAGGTTTACAAGAGACCCAGTACTTC; cdr3_aa: CASSLGTGLQETQYF
d_call: -; cdr3_length: 14; clone_size: few; j_call: TRBJ2-5; v_call: TRBV29-1; cdr3_nt: TGCAGCGTTGTACCGTCAAGCCTCCAAGAGACCCAGTACTTC; cdr3_aa: CSVVPSSLQETQYF
d_call: -; cdr3_length: 14; clone_size: few; j_call: TRBJ1-2; v_call: TRBV5-6; cdr3_nt: TGTGCCAGCAGCACCCCTGGGCCAGCATCTGGCTACACCTTC; cdr3_aa: CASSTPGPASGYTF